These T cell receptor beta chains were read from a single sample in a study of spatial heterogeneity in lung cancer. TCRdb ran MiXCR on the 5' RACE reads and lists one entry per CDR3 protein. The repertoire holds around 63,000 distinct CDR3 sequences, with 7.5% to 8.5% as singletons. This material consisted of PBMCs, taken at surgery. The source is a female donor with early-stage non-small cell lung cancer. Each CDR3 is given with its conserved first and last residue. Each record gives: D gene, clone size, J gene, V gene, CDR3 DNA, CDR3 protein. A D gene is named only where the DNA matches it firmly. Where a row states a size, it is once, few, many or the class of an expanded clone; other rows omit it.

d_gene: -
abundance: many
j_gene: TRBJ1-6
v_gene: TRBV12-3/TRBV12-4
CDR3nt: TGTGCCAGCAGTCCCTACCAGGGATATTCACCCCTCCACTTT
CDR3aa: CASSPYQGYSPLHF

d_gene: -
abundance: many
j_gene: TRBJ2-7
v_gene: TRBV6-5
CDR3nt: TGTGCCAGCAGTTACTCCAGACACTTAGACAGAAGGGTCGAGCAGTACTTC
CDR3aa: CASSYSRHLDRRVEQYF

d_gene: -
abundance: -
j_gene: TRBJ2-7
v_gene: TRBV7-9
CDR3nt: TGTGCCAGCAACACCCCGGGGCGCGAATCTCCCTACGAGCAGTACTTC
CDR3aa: CASNTPGRESPYEQYF

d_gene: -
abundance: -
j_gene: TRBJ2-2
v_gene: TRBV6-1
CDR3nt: TGTGCCAGCAGTGTCCTATCGGGGGCGGGCGGGGAGCTGTTTTTT
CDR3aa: CASSVLSGAGGELFF

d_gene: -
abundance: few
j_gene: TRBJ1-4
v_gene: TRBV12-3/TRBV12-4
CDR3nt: TGTGCCAGCACTATCACCCCTCCGGCAACTAATGAAAAACTGTTTTTT
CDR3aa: CASTITPPATNEKLFF

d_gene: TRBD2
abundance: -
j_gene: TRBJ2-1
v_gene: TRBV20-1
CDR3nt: TGCAGTGCAAAGCGGGGGGGTTTCTCCTACAATGAGCAGTTCTTC
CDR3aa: CSAKRGGFSYNEQFF

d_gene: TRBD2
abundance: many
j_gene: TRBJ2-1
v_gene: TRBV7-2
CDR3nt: TGTGCCAGCAGCCCCCGCCGTAGCGGGGGGGCCAAGAATGAGCAGTTCTTC
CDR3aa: CASSPRRSGGAKNEQFF

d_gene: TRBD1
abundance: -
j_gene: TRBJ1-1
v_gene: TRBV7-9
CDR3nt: TGTGCCAGCAGCCCAAACAGGGGGCTCACTGAAGCTTTCTTT
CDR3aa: CASSPNRGLTEAFF

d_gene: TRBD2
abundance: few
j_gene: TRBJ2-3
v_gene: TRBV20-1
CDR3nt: TGCAGTGCCGGCCCCGGGACTAGCGGGGGTTATTTT
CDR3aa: CSAGPGTSGGYF

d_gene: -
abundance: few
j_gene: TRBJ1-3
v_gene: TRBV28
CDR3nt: TGTGCCAGCAATCTGAATCTCCAAGAGGGAGGAAACACCATATATTTT
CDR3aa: CASNLNLQEGGNTIYF

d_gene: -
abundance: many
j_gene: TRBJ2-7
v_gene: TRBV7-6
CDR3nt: TGTGCCAGCAGCTTAGCCGGTGGAGACAACTACGAGCAGTACTTC
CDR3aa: CASSLAGGDNYEQYF

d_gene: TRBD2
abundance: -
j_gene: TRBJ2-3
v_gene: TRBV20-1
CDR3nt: TGCAGTGCGCGGATACCGACTAGCGGGAGGGCAGATACGCAGTATTTT
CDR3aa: CSARIPTSGRADTQYF

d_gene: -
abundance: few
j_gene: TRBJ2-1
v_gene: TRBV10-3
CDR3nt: TGTGCCATCAGTGGGGGCTCCTACAATGAGCAGTTCTTC
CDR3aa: CAISGGSYNEQFF

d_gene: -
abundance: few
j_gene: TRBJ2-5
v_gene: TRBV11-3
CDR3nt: TGTGCCAGCAGCCCGGGACGGACGACGGGGACCCAGTACTTC
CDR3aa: CASSPGRTTGTQYF

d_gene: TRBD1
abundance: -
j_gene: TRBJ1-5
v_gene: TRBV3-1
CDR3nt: TGTGCCACCGGGACAGGGGACCAGCCCCAGCATTTT
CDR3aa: CATGTGDQPQHF

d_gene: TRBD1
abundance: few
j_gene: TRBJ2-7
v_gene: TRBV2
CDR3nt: TGTGCCAGCAGCGCAGTCCTACCGGGACAGGGGTCCTACGAGCAGTACTTC
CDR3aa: CASSAVLPGQGSYEQYF

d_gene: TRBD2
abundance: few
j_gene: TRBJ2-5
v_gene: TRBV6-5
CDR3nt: TGTGCCAGCAGTCCAACTAGCGGGGGCGGCAGGGAGACCCAGTACTTC
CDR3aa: CASSPTSGGGRETQYF

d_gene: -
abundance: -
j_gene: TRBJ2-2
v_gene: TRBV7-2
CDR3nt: TGTGCCAGCAGGGAGGGCACGAACACCGGGGAGCTGTTTTTT
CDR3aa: CASREGTNTGELFF

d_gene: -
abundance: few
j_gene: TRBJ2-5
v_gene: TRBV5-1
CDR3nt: TGCGCCAGCAGCCCGACGGGCCATCAGAGGGAGACCCAGTACTTC
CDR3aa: CASSPTGHQRETQYF

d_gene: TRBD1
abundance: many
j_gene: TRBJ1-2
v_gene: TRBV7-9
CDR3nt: TGTGCCAGCAGACCTTACAGGGGCGCGTCAAACTATGGCTACACCTTC
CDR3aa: CASRPYRGASNYGYTF

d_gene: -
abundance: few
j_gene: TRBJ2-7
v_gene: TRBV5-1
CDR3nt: TGCGCCAGCAGCTTGCGGGACTCCTCCTACGAGCAGTACTTC
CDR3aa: CASSLRDSSYEQYF

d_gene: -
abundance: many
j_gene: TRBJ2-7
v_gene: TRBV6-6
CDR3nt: TGTGCCAGCAGTTACTCTTGGCAGACCTACGAGCAGTACTTC
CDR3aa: CASSYSWQTYEQYF

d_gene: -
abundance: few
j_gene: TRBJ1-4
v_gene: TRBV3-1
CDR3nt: TGTGCCAGCAGCCAAGTGTCAGGGAATGAAAAACTGTTTTTT
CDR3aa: CASSQVSGNEKLFF

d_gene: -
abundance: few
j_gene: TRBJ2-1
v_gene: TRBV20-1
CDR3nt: TGCAGTGCTAGAGATCTGAGACGTGAGCAGTTCTTC
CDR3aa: CSARDLRREQFF

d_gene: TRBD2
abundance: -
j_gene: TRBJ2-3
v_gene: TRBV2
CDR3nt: TGTGCCAGCAGTGGCTCCGGGACTAGCGGGGGGCCTAGCACAGATACGCAGTATTTT
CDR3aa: CASSGSGTSGGPSTDTQYF

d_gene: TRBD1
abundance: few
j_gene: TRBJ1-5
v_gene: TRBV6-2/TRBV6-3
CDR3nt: TGTGCCACCCGCCCCCGGGACAGGCCCAATCAGCCCCAGCATTTT
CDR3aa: CATRPRDRPNQPQHF

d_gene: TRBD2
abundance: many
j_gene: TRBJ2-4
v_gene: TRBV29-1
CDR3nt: TGCAGCGTCAAGTGGGGGGGAGACATTCAGTACTTC
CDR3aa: CSVKWGGDIQYF

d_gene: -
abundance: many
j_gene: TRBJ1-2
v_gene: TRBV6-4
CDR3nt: TGTGCCAGCAGTGAGGAGACAAGAGTACGCTATGGCTACACCTTC
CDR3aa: CASSEETRVRYGYTF

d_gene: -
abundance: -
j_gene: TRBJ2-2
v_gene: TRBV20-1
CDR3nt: TGCAGTGCCAGTACGGGTGCGAACACCGGGGAGCTGTTTTTT
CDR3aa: CSASTGANTGELFF

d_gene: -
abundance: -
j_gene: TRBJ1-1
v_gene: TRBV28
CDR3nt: TGTGCCAGCAGTTTAAGGACTGAAGCTTTCTTT
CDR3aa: CASSLRTEAFF

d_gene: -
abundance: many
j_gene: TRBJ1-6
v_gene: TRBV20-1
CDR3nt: TGCAGTGCTAGAGACCACAGGGAGAGCTCCTATAATTCACCCCTCCACTTT
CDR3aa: CSARDHRESSYNSPLHF

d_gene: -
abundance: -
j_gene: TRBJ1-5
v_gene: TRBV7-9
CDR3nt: TGTGCCAGCAGCTCCCTGGCAGGGTCTCATCAGCCCCAGCATTTT
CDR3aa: CASSSLAGSHQPQHF

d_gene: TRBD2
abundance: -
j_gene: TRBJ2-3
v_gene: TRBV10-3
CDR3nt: TGTGCCATCAGTGAGTCGGGCGGGGGGGGCACAGATACGCAGTATTTT
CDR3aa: CAISESGGGGTDTQYF

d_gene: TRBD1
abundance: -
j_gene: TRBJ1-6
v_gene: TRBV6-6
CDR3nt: TGTGCCAGCAGTTCGACAGGGCAAGATAATTCACCCCTCCACTTT
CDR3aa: CASSSTGQDNSPLHF

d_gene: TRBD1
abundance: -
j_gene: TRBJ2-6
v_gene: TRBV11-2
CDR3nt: TGTGCCAGCAGCGTAGGGGGGACAGGTACCGGGGCCAACGTCCTGACTTTC
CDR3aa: CASSVGGTGTGANVLTF

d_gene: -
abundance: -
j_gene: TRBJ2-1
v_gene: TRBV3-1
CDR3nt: TGTGCCAGCAGCCTCCGGGCAGGAGTCTACAATGAGCAGTTCTTC
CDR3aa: CASSLRAGVYNEQFF

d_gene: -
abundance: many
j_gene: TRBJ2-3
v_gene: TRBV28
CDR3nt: TGTGCCACATACCGCGGACGCTTCACAGATACGCAGTATTTT
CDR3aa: CATYRGRFTDTQYF

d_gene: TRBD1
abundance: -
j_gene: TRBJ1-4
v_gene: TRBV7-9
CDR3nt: TGTGCCAGCAGCTTCGGGACAGGAAATGAAAAACTGTTTTTT
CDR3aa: CASSFGTGNEKLFF

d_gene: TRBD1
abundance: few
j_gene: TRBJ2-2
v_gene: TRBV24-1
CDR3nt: TGTGCCACCAGTCAAAACAGGGGGCAAACCGGGGAGCTGTTTTTT
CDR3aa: CATSQNRGQTGELFF

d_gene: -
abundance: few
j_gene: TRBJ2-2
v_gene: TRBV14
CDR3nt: TGTGCCAGCAGCCATCGGGGTACGAACACCGGGGAGCTGTTTTTT
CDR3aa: CASSHRGTNTGELFF

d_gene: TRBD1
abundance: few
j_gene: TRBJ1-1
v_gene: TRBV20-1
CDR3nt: TGCAGTGCTAGTATCAGGGGGCTGGACACTGAAGCTTTCTTT
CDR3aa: CSASIRGLDTEAFF

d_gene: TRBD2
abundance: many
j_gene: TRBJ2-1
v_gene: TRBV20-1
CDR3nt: TGCAGTGCTTGGACTAGCGTCAAGGACAATGAGCAGTTCTTC
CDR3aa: CSAWTSVKDNEQFF

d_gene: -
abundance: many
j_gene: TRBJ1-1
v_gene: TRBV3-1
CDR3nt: TGTGCCAGCAGGACACCGGGGCTGAACACTGAAGCTTTCTTT
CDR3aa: CASRTPGLNTEAFF

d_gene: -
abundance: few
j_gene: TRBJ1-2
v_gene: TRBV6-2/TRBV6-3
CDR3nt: TGTGCCAGCAAAGAAAGGGGCTCTGGCTACACCTTC
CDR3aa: CASKERGSGYTF

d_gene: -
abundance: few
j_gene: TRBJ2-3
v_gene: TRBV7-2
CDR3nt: TGTGCCAGCAGCTCCTTCACGGGAGGCACAGATACGCAGTATTTT
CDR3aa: CASSSFTGGTDTQYF

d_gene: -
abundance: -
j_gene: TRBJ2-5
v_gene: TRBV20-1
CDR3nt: TGCAGTGCTAGAGAGGGGCGTGCGCAAGAGACCCAGTACTTC
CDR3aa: CSAREGRAQETQYF

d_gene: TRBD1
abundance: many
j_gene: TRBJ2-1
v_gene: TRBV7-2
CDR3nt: TGTGCCAGCAGTACCCGGGACAGGGGGTTTAATGAGCAGTTCTTC
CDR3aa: CASSTRDRGFNEQFF